These T cell receptor beta chains were read from a single sample in a study of blood T cell repertoires in COVID-19. Measured with immunoSEQ multiplex PCR; TCRdb has only the in-frame clones, and not every one. The sample has some 100,000 clones, 75% to 90% seen once. The sequenced sample consisted of peripheral blood. These TCRs come from a woman aged 70-85 years with active or convalescent COVID-19. The CDR3 runs from the conserved cysteine through the conserved F or W. The D gene is left open where the match is weak. Clone size, where shown, is once, few, many, or a class for clones that have expanded.

d_call clone_size j_call v_call cdr3_aa cdr3_nt
. . TRBJ2-1 TRBV28 CASSLGGDSYNEQFF TGTGCCAGCAGTTTAGGCGGGGACTCCTACAATGAGCAGTTCTTC
TRBD2 . TRBJ2-7 TRBV11-2 CASSPVGAGGDYEQYF TGTGCCAGCAGTCCCGTCGGGGCGGGGGGAGACTACGAGCAGTACTTC
. . TRBJ2-5 TRBV29-1 CSVAWGTAGGETQYF TGCAGCGTTGCGTGGGGGACCGCTGGGGGCGAGACCCAGTACTTC
. once TRBJ2-2 TRBV3-1/TRBV3-2 CASSPDIFTGELFF TGTGCCAGCAGCCCGGACATTTTCACCGGGGAGCTGTTTTTT
. . TRBJ1-1 TRBV25-1 CASSDRSTGDTEAFF TGTGCCAGCAGCGACAGATCCACGGGGGACACTGAAGCTTTCTTT
. . TRBJ1-1 TRBV7-3 CASSPGGQNTEAFF TGTGCCAGCAGCCCGGGGGGCCAGAACACTGAAGCTTTCTTT
. . TRBJ1-1 TRBV2 CASLTDRANTEAFF TGTGCCAGCCTCACTGACAGAGCGAACACTGAAGCTTTCTTT
TRBD1 . TRBJ1-1 TRBV3-1/TRBV3-2 CASSQDGGTGGTEAFF TGTGCCAGCAGCCAAGATGGAGGGACAGGGGGCACTGAAGCTTTCTTT
. . TRBJ2-1 TRBV7-8 CASSLSSSSYNEQFF TGTGCCAGCAGCTTATCCTCATCTAGCTACAATGAGCAGTTCTTC
TRBD1 . TRBJ2-3 TRBV7-2 CASSAGTGPQKSTDTQYF TGTGCCAGCAGCGCCGGGACAGGGCCACAAAAAAGCACAGATACGCAGTATTTT
TRBD1 . TRBJ1-6 TRBV7-8 CASSLGEQGNNSPLHF TGTGCCAGCAGCTTAGGGGAACAGGGGAATAATTCACCCCTCCACTTT
. once TRBJ1-5 TRBV18 CASSTTDRNQPQHF TGTGCCAGCTCGACGACAGATCGCAATCAGCCCCAGCATTTT
TRBD2 . TRBJ2-4 TRBV27 CASSLSFGGGMRKGAKNIQYF TGTGCCAGCAGTTTATCTTTTGGGGGAGGGATGCGTAAAGGAGCCAAAAACATTCAGTACTTC
. few TRBJ1-3 TRBV27 CASRGTGSSGNTIYF TGTGCCAGCAGGGGAACAGGGAGCTCTGGAAACACCATATATTTT
TRBD1 . TRBJ2-7 TRBV20-1 CSASGDRGLSYEQYF TGCAGTGCTAGTGGGGACAGGGGGCTATCCTACGAGCAGTACTTC
TRBD2 . TRBJ2-4 TRBV18 CASSPSSGSTSKNIQYF TGTGCCAGCTCACCCTCTAGCGGGAGTACGTCCAAAAACATTCAGTACTTC
. . TRBJ2-7 TRBV7-2 CASSSARGVRGIDEQYF TGTGCCAGCAGCTCGGCGCGGGGAGTAAGGGGAATCGACGAGCAGTACTTC
. . TRBJ1-5 TRBV20-1 CSASGADQPQHF TGCAGTGCTAGTGGGGCAGATCAGCCCCAGCATTTT
. . TRBJ2-3 TRBV24-1 CATSDLRLVGDTQYF TGTGCCACCAGTGATTTGCGGCTAGTGGGTGATACGCAGTATTTT
. . TRBJ1-2 TRBV7-9 CASSSGGRGYTF TGTGCCAGCAGCTCCGGGGGGCGAGGCTACACCTTC
. . TRBJ1-4 TRBV20-1 CSATTGEKLFF TGCAGTGCTACCACAGGGGAAAAACTGTTTTTT
TRBD2 . TRBJ2-1 TRBV6-2/TRBV6-3 CASSYVGEGRNNEQFF TGTGCCAGCAGTTACGTGGGGGAGGGCCGGAACAATGAGCAGTTCTTC
. few TRBJ2-7 TRBV5-5 CASSLEPGVAYEQYF TGTGCCAGCAGCTTGGAACCGGGAGTCGCCTACGAGCAGTACTTC
. few TRBJ1-2 TRBV28 CASSSRVGYTF TGTGCCAGCAGTTCCAGGGTTGGCTACACCTTC
TRBD1 . TRBJ1-1 TRBV5-1 CASSFNRGSTEAFF TGCGCCAGCAGCTTCAACAGGGGGTCCACTGAAGCTTTCTTT
TRBD2 . TRBJ2-5 TRBV6-6 CASSLSGGGPQETQYF TGTGCCAGCAGCCTTAGCGGGGGGGGGCCCCAAGAGACCCAGTACTTC
. . TRBJ2-3 TRBV6-2/TRBV6-3 CASSYPDGGADTQYF TGTGCCAGCAGTTACCCAGACGGGGGAGCAGATACGCAGTATTTT
. few TRBJ2-1 TRBV18 CASSPPSRTDYNEQFF TGTGCCAGCTCACCACCCTCCAGGACAGATTACAATGAGCAGTTCTTC
TRBD1 . TRBJ1-1 TRBV11-2 CASSQKTGFRAEAFF TGTGCCAGCAGCCAAAAGACAGGGTTCCGTGCTGAAGCTTTCTTT
. once TRBJ2-2 TRBV24-1 CATSVGANTGELFF TGTGCCACCAGTGTGGGCGCGAACACCGGGGAGCTGTTTTTT
TRBD1 . TRBJ1-2 TRBV3-1/TRBV3-2 CASKGQGRGYTF TGTGCCAGCAAGGGACAGGGTCGCGGCTACACCTTC
. . TRBJ2-3 TRBV5-4 CASSPQTSTDTQYF TGTGCCAGCAGCCCCCAGACTAGCACAGATACGCAGTATTTT
. . TRBJ1-1 TRBV6-5 CASSYQMNTEAFF TGTGCCAGCAGTTATCAGATGAACACTGAAGCTTTCTTT
. . TRBJ2-2 TRBV3-1/TRBV3-2 CASSPGRNTGELFF TGTGCCAGCAGCCCCGGGAGAAACACCGGGGAGCTGTTTTTT
. . TRBJ1-2 TRBV3-1/TRBV3-2 CASSNAGGYTF TGTGCCAGCAGCAACGCGGGGGGCTACACCTTC
TRBD2 . TRBJ2-5 TRBV4-1 CASSQEMLTSGRQETQYF TGCGCCAGCAGCCAAGAGATGCTGACTAGCGGGAGGCAAGAGACCCAGTACTTC
. . TRBJ2-5 TRBV15 CATSRVSGQETQYF TGTGCCACCAGCAGAGTAAGCGGCCAAGAGACCCAGTACTTC
. . TRBJ2-7 TRBV15 CATSRDAGSYEQYF TGTGCCACCAGCAGAGATGCAGGCTCCTACGAGCAGTACTTC
. . TRBJ1-1 TRBV5-1 CASSLAGGSTEAFF TGCGCCAGCAGCTTGGCCGGAGGGAGCACTGAAGCTTTCTTT
. . TRBJ2-1 TRBV4-3 CASSFRAGEKDEQFF TGCGCCAGCAGCTTCAGGGCAGGGGAAAAGGATGAGCAGTTCTTC
. once TRBJ1-5 TRBV6-5 CASSDRFNQPQHF TGTGCCAGCAGCGACAGGTTTAATCAGCCCCAGCATTTT
TRBD2 . TRBJ2-1 TRBV9 CASSVGTSLYNEQFF TGTGCCAGCAGCGTAGGGACTAGCTTGTACAATGAGCAGTTCTTC
TRBD1 . TRBJ1-6 TRBV6-5 CASTNRGRGSPLHF TGTGCCAGCACCAACAGGGGGCGAGGTTCACCCCTCCACTTT
. . TRBJ1-2 TRBV6-2/TRBV6-3 CASSFSGNYGYTF TGTGCCAGCAGTTTTTCGGGGAACTATGGCTACACCTTC
. . TRBJ2-2 TRBV30 CALRGGPGELFF TGTGCCTTGCGAGGAGGGCCCGGGGAGCTGTTTTTT
TRBD2 . TRBJ2-1 TRBV5-1 CASSLGVPSGRASDEQFF TGCGCCAGCAGCTTGGGGGTACCTAGCGGGAGGGCCTCGGATGAGCAGTTCTTC
. few TRBJ2-3 TRBV2 CASSVTSDTQYF TGTGCCAGCAGCGTAACATCAGATACGCAGTATTTT